This TCR beta chain was profiled in a study of TIL therapy for anti-PD-1-resistant metastatic lung cancer (dated by TCRdb to the early 2020s). With regard to the full study: Before any PD-1/PD-L1 blockade was given, tumors were harvested, nivolumab was then administered, and patients who progressed went on to receive lymphodepletion, an infusion of expanded TIL, and IL-2. Among the enrolled patients, the median age was around 56 years (range roughly 35-75), and the median tumor PD-L1 proportion score was under 6.5%. The cohort was predominantly lung adenocarcinoma, with four EGFR-mutant and two ALK-rearranged tumors, and half of patients were current or former smokers. A median non-synonymous tumor mutation burden of more than 1.2 mutations per megabase was determined across the cohort by whole-exome sequencing. T cell receptor beta sequencing of tumor and peripheral blood served to follow clonotypes across the tumor, the expanded TIL product, and serial blood samples. On the study overall, not on this receptor specifically: The study protocol defined all tumor marker inferences as exploratory. Because the cohort was highly selected, with more treatment-naive, never-smoker and oncogene-addicted patients than is typical, generalizability is limited. Clonotypes from the infused TIL partially replaced the baseline peripheral repertoire and then declined over months, and persistence showed no apparent association with response.

The CDR3 holds 12 amino acids from the cysteine to the phenylalanine. Solely the CDR3 DNA is kept, with 36 bases framed from the first base. V is pared back by 7 bases and J by 1 base, with 7 bases lying between the germline termini. Based on the germline V gene, the CDR1 and CDR2 sequences are SNHLY and FYNNEI. The immunoSEQ v3 hsTCRB kit was used to amplify TCR beta CDR3 regions from genomic DNA through bias-controlled multiplex PCR. The TCR libraries were sequenced on an Illumina NextSeq 500 to roughly 2 million read pairs for survey level or about 4.5-6 million read pairs for deep level. As for the original processing: Clonality was reported by immunoSEQ Analyzer software, which also assigned V, D and J genes and filtered out non-productive sequences. Repertoires were compared by productive Simpson clonality and by the Morisita overlap index of productive TRB rearrangements between infused TIL and blood. For each clone in blood, the absolute clonotype count was estimated by multiplying the lymphocyte count by the CD3+ fraction and by the clone's productive frequency. This is the immuneACCESS table as TCRdb keeps it, with only in-frame sequences that have V and J called. A part of the clones is gone; compared with another copy, unresolved V genes explain less than half, and the rest is unexplained. V, J and clone size are those of that table, while D and trimming were read from the DNA. This sample has 20,000 to 25,000 clones in its table, and roughly 79% of those were observed once. Nearly 7.5% of the sample is held by the ten biggest clonotypes.

Read against the paper, the sample's time point label means: pre-treatment sample, taken before nivolumab and TIL therapy. Adults with stage 4 NSCLC were enrolled from 2017 to early 2020 in a dual-center phase I trial. The samples were drawn from an open-label, single-arm phase I trial testing tumor-infiltrating lymphocyte therapy combined with nivolumab in advanced non-small cell lung cancer. Blood mononuclear cells from EDTA tubes were isolated by Ficoll gradient, snap-frozen as pellets, and DNA was extracted with a Qiagen mini-prep kit. In the case of this clone: Its recognized antigen is unknown. Per-base quality was not reported, and no clone a single base away is much larger than it.

This material consisted of blood, taken at baseline. Recombination joined TRBV2 with TRBJ2-5; no D gene is confidently identified. The TCR comes from a person aged 25-85 years with non-small cell lung cancer. CDR3 protein: CASTYSQETQYF. DNA sequence: TGTGCCAGCACGTACAGCCAAGAGACCCAGTACTTC.